The 5 T cell receptor beta chains below all came from one sample that was sequenced in a study of CD8+CD57+ T cells in acquired aplastic anemia. Genomic DNA acted as the template from which TCR beta VDJ combination and CDR3 sequence profiling were carried out. TCRdb reprocessed the reads via MiXCR and lists one record per CDR3 protein. The sample includes fewer than 200,000 distinct CDR3 sequences, 50% to 75% of them seen just once. The material sequenced was sorted CD4+, CD8+, or CD8+CD57+ T cells (not recorded which) from PBMCs. These TCRs come from a human donor in good health.

The rearrangement uses TRBV20-1 and TRBJ2-3; possibly TRBD1 or TRBD2 for D (7 bases each). The CDR3 runs to 20 residues. CDR1 is DFQATT, CDR2 SNEGSKA, per germline (reference sequence). V gave up 5 bases and J gave up 4 bases, with 34 bases separating them. The CDR3 nucleotides are TGCAGTGCTGGATCCGCCGACCGCCAGGGGGGGGGAGGGCCATCAGATACGCAGTATTTT. This gives the protein CSAGSADRQGGGGPSDTQYF.

This rearrangement joins TRBV7-6 to TRBJ2-2; the D gene could be TRBD1 or TRBD2 (5 bases each). Germline assignment: CDR1 SGHVS and CDR2 FNYEAQ. Trimming removed 5 bases from V and 4 bases from J, with 20 bases in between. The CDR3 spans 17 residues. The CDR3 DNA reads TGTGCCAGCAGCCTGACGGGACCTGGGGTGGGCACCGGGGAGCTGTTTTTT. It codes for CASSLTGPGVGTGELFF. Using reference TRBV7-6 and TRBJ2-2 for the parts outside the CDR3, the full variable domain is GAGVSQSPRYKVTKRGQDVALRCDPISGHVSLYWYRQALGQGPEFLTYFNYEAQQDKSGLPNDRFSAERPEGSISTLTIQRTEQRDSAMYRCASSLTGPGVGTGELFFGEGSRLTVL.

This clonotype was observed at least ten times. This chain connects TRBV6-1 to TRBJ2-2; TRBD1 agrees at 8 bases. The CDR3 totals 18 residues. The V gene's germline CDR1 is MNHNS and CDR2 SASEGT. With V trimmed by 2 bases and J by 4 bases, 12 bases remained unmatched. CDR3 DNA: TGTGCCAGCAGTGAACGTGGACAGGGCGTGGGAAGCACCGGGGAGCTGTTTTTT. Its translation: CASSERGQGVGSTGELFF.

The genes are TRBV7-9 and TRBJ2-2; D call uncertain. Per germline, CDR1 SEHNR and CDR2 FQNEAQ (reference sequence). The V and J ends lost 6 bases and 3 bases respectively, with 17 bases between them. The CDR3 covers 16 residues. The CDR3 reads CASSPDLRSDTGELFF. For the CDR3, the DNA is TGTGCCAGCAGTCCCGACCTACGCTCGGACACCGGGGAGCTGTTTTTT.

This clonotype turned up a few times. This chain uses TRBV7-3 with TRBJ2-2; D might be TRBD1 (6 bases). This CDR3 spans 15 amino acids. The V gene's germline CDR1 is SGHTA and CDR2 FQGTGA. V lost 3 bases and J 7 bases, leaving 15 bases between the germline ends. CDR3 sequence reads: CASSFVAGANGELFF. CDR3 nucleotide sequence: TGTGCCAGCAGCTTCGTGGCAGGGGCCAACGGGGAGCTGTTTTTT. Full variable domain (missing parts from reference TRBV7-3 and TRBJ2-2): GAGVSQTPSNKVTEKGKYVELRCDPISGHTALYWYRQSLGQGPEFLIYFQGTGAADDSGLPNDRFFAVRPEGSVSTLKIQRTERGDSAVYLCASSFVAGANGELFFGEGSRLTVL.